The next 7 T cell receptor beta chains were all read from a single sample in a study of OX40 agonist ivuxolimab in advanced cancers. The table came from immunoSEQ multiplex PCR; TCRdb's copy has only in-frame clones and leaves some out. The table records roughly 15,000 clones, roughly four fifths of them present only once. Sequenced material: CD4+ or CD8+ T cells sorted from blood, taken in a trial of the OX40 agonist ivuxolimab. The receptors were sampled from an adult with an advanced solid tumor such as melanoma, head and neck, liver or kidney cancer.

This chain joins TRBV11-1 and TRBJ2-2, with TRBD2 matching over 13 bases. The CDR3 is 16 residues long. The germline V gene encodes CDR1 SGHAT and CDR2 FQDESV (reference sequence). The junction had 4 bases not matched to a gene; V was cut back by 5 bases and J by 4 bases. The CDR3 nucleotides read TGTGCCAGCAGCCCAACTAGCGGGAGGGGCACCGGGGAGCTGTTTTTT. Translated: CASSPTSGRGTGELFF.

This chain uses TRBV7-9 with TRBJ2-1; D gene uncertain. This CDR3 region has 14 residues. From germline, CDR1 is SEHNR and CDR2 FQNEAQ (reference sequence). The germline V and J ends were trimmed by 3 bases and 3 bases, with 9 bases remaining between them. CDR3 loop: CASSFRADYNEQFF. The CDR3 nucleotides read TGTGCCAGCAGCTTCCGGGCAGACTACAATGAGCAGTTCTTC. The whole variable domain, remainder taken from reference TRBV7-9 and TRBJ2-1, is DTGVSQNPRHKITKRGQNVTFRCDPISEHNRLYWYRQTLGQGPEFLTYFQNEAQLEKSRLLSDRFSAERPKGSFSTLEIQRTEQGDSAMYLCASSFRADYNEQFFGPGTRLTVL.

The chain has TRBV7-8 and TRBJ2-7, with 8 bases aligning to TRBD2. Germline CDR1 SGHVS, CDR2 FQNEAQ. With 1 base clipped from V and 4 bases from J, the junction kept 6 bases outside the gene matches. The length of the CDR3 is 15 residues. The CDR3 region has the DNA TGTGCCAGCAGCTTAGGTAGTAGCGGGGTATACGAGCAGTACTTC. Translating it yields CASSLGSSGVYEQYF.

This clone was found once. The gene calls are TRBV5-8 and TRBJ2-1; TRBD2 agrees at 9 bases. This CDR3 contains 14 residues. The J segment lost 12 bases and the V segment lost 2 bases, leaving 9 bases of the junction unmatched. Germline V gene lookup returns CDR1 SGHTS and CDR2 YDEGEE. The CDR3 region is CASSLGLAGLGQFF. In nucleotides, the CDR3 is TGTGCCAGCAGCTTAGGGCTAGCGGGACTTGGGCAGTTCTTC.

The chain has TRBV7-9 and TRBJ2-7, with D possibly being TRBD2 (6 bases). V was shortened by 8 bases and J by 3 bases, with 20 bases between the two germline ends. The length of the CDR3 is 15 residues. Per germline, CDR1 SEHNR and CDR2 FQNEAQ (reference sequence). CDR3 region: CASEEEGPESYEQYF. CDR3 DNA sequence: TGTGCCAGCGAGGAGGAGGGGCCAGAAAGCTACGAGCAGTACTTC.

The chain recombines TRBV7-9 with TRBJ2-5; D perhaps matches TRBD1 (6 bases). The CDR3 has 14 residues. Germline values: CDR1 SEHNR, CDR2 FQNEAQ (reference sequence). V dropped 3 bases and J dropped 3 bases, with 11 bases sitting between them. CDR3 sequence: CASSFLDREETQYF. Here the CDR3 DNA reads TGTGCCAGCAGCTTTTTGGACAGAGAAGAGACCCAGTACTTC.

This clone was recorded once. The chain joins TRBV6-5 to TRBJ2-1; D not certain. In germline, CDR1 is MNHEY, CDR2 SVGAGI. The CDR3 runs 14 residues. V lost 5 bases and J 2 bases, leaving 10 bases between the germline ends. Here the CDR3 reads CASSETATYNEQFF. DNA of the CDR3: TGTGCCAGCAGTGAGACTGCTACCTACAATGAGCAGTTCTTC.